This T cell receptor (beta chain) was retrieved from a study of CD8+ T cells in alopecia areata. V lost 2 bases and J 2 bases, leaving 16 bases between the germline ends. The CDR3 extends over 17 amino acids. Germline CDR1 is SEHNR and CDR2 is FQNEAQ (reference sequence). Study observations and caveats: Normal skin's resident alphabeta T cells are also sequenced in scalp samples. Affected scalp, especially in alopecia totalis/universalis, had a higher clonality than normal scalp did.

TCR sequencing used cDNA made by reverse transcription of extracted RNA. Sequencing used immunoSEQ multiplex PCR; TCRdb keeps in-frame clones, though not all of them. The repertoire holds more than 95,000 clones, with 55% as singletons. Comment on this clone: Its target is not known.

This chain uses TRBV7-9 with TRBJ1-5; no definite D call. Input material: CD4+ T cells sorted from blood. The clonotype comes from a human donor in good health. CDR3 residues: CASSLTPVPQGNQPQHF. In nucleotides, the CDR3 is TGTGCCAGCAGCTTAACCCCTGTACCTCAGGGCAATCAGCCCCAGCATTTT. Full variable domain (remainder filled in from reference TRBV7-9 and TRBJ1-5): DTGVSQNPRHKITKRGQNVTFRCDPISEHNRLYWYRQTLGQGPEFLTYFQNEAQLEKSRLLSDRFSAERPKGSFSTLEIQRTEQGDSAMYLCASSLTPVPQGNQPQHFGDGTRLSIL.